Detailed here is one TCR beta chain. The record originates from a study of T cells after yellow fever vaccination. Study summary: Low-cell-number fractions were prepared with SMART-Seq v4 Ultra Low Input.

General study points: Primary-vaccination clones mostly resurfaced post-booster (96% CD4, just under 90% CD8). Clonotypes appearing in both CD4 and CD8 compartments existed, and their share was small.

As TCR cDNA was made by 5'RACE template switching, a universal primer site and UMIs were added. TCRdb reprocessed the 5' RACE reads via MiXCR and lists one record per CDR3 protein. The sample lists 55,000 or so distinct CDR3 sequences; around 6.7% were seen once. The germline gives CDR1 SEHNR, CDR2 FQNEAQ (reference sequence). This CDR3 is 14 amino acids long. Trimming cost V 1 base and J 1 base, with 7 bases left between them. The receptor comes from a man between 18 and 29 years old who received the YFV17D yellow fever vaccine. This specimen consisted of CD8+ T cells not binding an NS4B(214-222) dextramer, sorted from PBMCs, obtained about 41 days after the first yellow fever vaccination. The gene calls are TRBV7-9 and TRBJ1-1; D uncertain. The CDR3 region has the DNA TGTGCCAGCAGCTTAGGGGCCGGGAACACTGAAGCTTTCTTT. As protein: CASSLGAGNTEAFF.